These 18 T cell receptor beta chains share one sample of origin, sequenced in a study of early T cells in non-severe SARS-CoV-2 infection. TCRdb re-called the 5' RACE reads through MiXCR, storing one row per CDR3 protein. This sample carries around 56,000 distinct CDR3 sequences, about 7.7% of them seen once, and the ten largest clones take under 12%. The sequencing here drew on whole blood, taken at baseline. Every receptor here comes from an adult who was a healthcare worker with PCR-confirmed SARS-CoV-2 infection or an uninfected control (not recorded which).

This clonotype was seen a few times. V and J are TRBV10-2 and TRBJ2-2; D ambiguous. V was trimmed by 4 bases and J by 6 bases, leaving 9 bases between them. The CDR3 sequence is 13 residues long. Germline V gene data show CDR1 as WSHSY and CDR2 as SAAADI. The CDR3: CASSVSSSGELFF. CDR3 DNA sequence: TGCGCCAGCAGTGTGTCTTCATCCGGGGAGCTGTTTTTT.

This clonotype was recorded many times. The chain carries TRBV11-2 and TRBJ1-3; TRBD1 is a possible D gene (5 bases). Germline assignment: CDR1 SGHAT and CDR2 FQNNGV. V lost 5 bases and J 9 bases, leaving 20 bases between the germline ends. This CDR3 spans 15 amino acids. The CDR3 loop reads CASSPGTGTGGTIYF. The CDR3 DNA follows: TGTGCCAGCAGCCCCGGTACCGGGACCGGCGGCACCATATATTTT.

This clonotype was recorded a few times. The chain is built from TRBV5-1 and TRBJ2-2; TRBD1 matches 9 bases. Germline V gives CDR1 SGHRS, CDR2 YFSETQ. V shed 5 bases, J shed 6 bases, and the junction held 5 bases outside the gene matches. The CDR3 spans 14 residues. The CDR3 bases are TGCGCCAGCAGTACGGGACAGGGACCCGGGGAGCTGTTTTTT. Translating gives CASSTGQGPGELFF.

This clonotype was recorded many times. The V call is TRBV21-1, the J call TRBJ1-5. TRBV21-1 is assigned pseudogene status. The CDR3 contains 16 residues. CDR3 residues: CASSTPVGMHGQPQHF. The CDR3 bases are TGTGCCAGCAGCACACCCGTGGGGATGCATGGTCAGCCCCAGCATTTT.

This clonotype has more than one count but fewer than ten. The chain uses TRBV2 and TRBJ1-5; a possible D gene is TRBD1 (6 bases). Trimming shortened V by 7 bases and J by 6 bases, and 13 bases separated the two germline ends. The length of the CDR3 is 13 residues. Per germline, CDR1 SNHLY and CDR2 FYNNEI. CDR3 loop: CASTNLGGQPQHF. In DNA form, the CDR3 reads TGTGCCAGCACCAACCTAGGGGGTCAGCCCCAGCATTTT.

This clonotype was recorded many times. The V call is TRBV5-4, the J call TRBJ2-1; 8 bases are shared with TRBD2. Germline CDR1 is SGHNT and CDR2 is YYREEE (reference sequence). Unmatched junction bases numbered 7, after V lost 4 bases and J lost 4 bases. This CDR3 is 15 amino acids long. The CDR3 nucleotides are TGTGCCAGCAGCACGGGAGGGACTAGTTACAATGAGCAGTTCTTC. Protein sequence: CASSTGGTSYNEQFF.

This sequence joins TRBV27 and TRBJ2-5; D possibly corresponds to TRBD1 (6 bases). In germline, CDR1 is MNHEY, CDR2 SMNVEV (reference sequence). CDR3 size: 14 residues. Trimming left V 8 bases short and J 5 bases short, with 18 bases between. The CDR3 sequence is CASRRQDRGETQYF. Here the CDR3 DNA reads TGTGCCAGCCGCAGGCAGGACAGAGGGGAGACCCAGTACTTC.

There are many counts of this clonotype. The chain combines TRBV18 with TRBJ1-3; no reliable D call. The CDR3 has 15 amino acids. The germline CDR1 and CDR2 sequences are KGHSH and LQKENI. The V gene lost 3 bases and the J gene lost 3 bases, with 12 bases spanning the gap. CDR3 residues: CASSPGAEFGNTIYF. In DNA form, the CDR3 reads TGTGCCAGCTCACCCGGCGCAGAGTTTGGAAACACCATATATTTT.

This clonotype has only a few counts. This chain uses TRBV7-9 with TRBJ2-7; TRBD1 agrees at 8 bases. Germline loops: CDR1 SEHNR, CDR2 FQNEAQ (reference sequence). The junction had 15 bases not matched to a gene; V was cut back by 4 bases and J by 4 bases. This CDR3 region has 17 residues. CDR3 coding DNA: TGTGCCAGCAGCTCGACGGACAGGGTGACCCCCAGGTACGAGCAGTACTTC. Its translation is CASSSTDRVTPRYEQYF.

The rearrangement uses TRBV12-3 or TRBV12-4 and TRBJ2-3; no reliable D call. The length of the CDR3 is 12 residues. V lost 2 bases, J lost 6 bases, and 6 bases lay in between. The DNA of the CDR3 is TGTGCCAGCAGTTTACAAGAGGATACGCAGTATTTT. Amino acids: CASSLQEDTQYF.

This clonotype was detected ten times or more. In DNA, the CDR3 is TGCAGTGCTAGTGCGGGTGTCAGGGAGGACACTGAAGCTTTCTTT. This gives the protein CSASAGVREDTEAFF. The V call is TRBV20-1, the J call TRBJ1-1, with D perhaps matching TRBD1 (5 bases). Germline CDR1 DFQATT, CDR2 SNEGSKA (reference sequence). The CDR3 has 15 residues. Trimming pared 3 bases from V and 3 bases from J, leaving 17 bases between.

This clonotype showed up many times. This chain joins TRBV12-3 or TRBV12-4 and TRBJ1-2; 7 bases align to TRBD1. The CDR3 runs to 14 residues. The J segment lost 1 base and the V segment lost 5 bases, leaving 4 bases of the junction unmatched. The DNA for the CDR3 is TGTGCCAGCAGTCCGAGACAGGGTAACTATGGCTACACCTTC. Translating it yields CASSPRQGNYGYTF.

This clonotype was seen only a few times. The rearrangement joins TRBV7-3 to TRBJ2-2, with TRBD2 matching 10 bases. Germline V gives CDR1 SGHTA, CDR2 FQGTGA. The CDR3 runs to 18 residues. Trimming took 2 bases from V and 1 from J; bases not matched to a gene: 7. CDR3 nucleotide sequence: TGTGCCAGCAGCTTATTCCCGACTAGCGGGTTGAACACCGGGGAGCTGTTTTTT. Its protein is CASSLFPTSGLNTGELFF. Complete variable domain (other parts from reference TRBV7-3 and TRBJ2-2): GAGVSQTPSNKVTEKGKYVELRCDPISGHTALYWYRQSLGQGPEFLIYFQGTGAADDSGLPNDRFFAVRPEGSVSTLKIQRTERGDSAVYLCASSLFPTSGLNTGELFFGEGSRLTVL.

This clonotype has more than one count but fewer than ten. The junction departs from germline at one end; a sequencing error may be responsible. The DNA of the CDR3 is TGCGCCAGCAGCAAAGACACTGGACTCAACACCGGGGAGCTGTTTTTT. As protein: CASSKDTGLNTGELFF. This chain connects TRBV4-3 to TRBJ2-2; D possibly corresponds to TRBD2 (5 bases). Germline lookup yields CDR1 LGHNA and CDR2 YSLEER. This CDR3 has 16 amino acids.

In its sample, this clonotype was seen a few times. The chain uses TRBV10-3 and TRBJ1-6, with D possibly TRBD1 on 6 matching bases. Germline lookup yields CDR1 ENHRY and CDR2 SYGVKD. V was trimmed by 2 bases and J by 10 bases, leaving 9 bases between them. The length of the CDR3 is 13 residues. CDR3 sequence reads: CAISEQGTSPLHF. The CDR3, as DNA: TGTGCCATCAGTGAGCAGGGGACCTCACCCCTCCACTTT.

This clonotype was detected only a few times. V is TRBV7-3 and J is TRBJ2-3; D gene uncertain. Germline CDR1 reads SGHTA; CDR2 reads FQGTGA. Trimming left V 2 bases short and J 1 base short, with 13 bases between. This CDR3 spans 16 amino acids. This CDR3 reads CASSLSGVFGTDTQYF. The CDR3 region has the DNA TGTGCCAGCAGCTTATCTGGTGTCTTCGGCACAGATACGCAGTATTTT. The variable domain in full, with the rest retrieved from reference TRBV7-3 and TRBJ2-3, is GAGVSQTPSNKVTEKGKYVELRCDPISGHTALYWYRQSLGQGPEFLIYFQGTGAADDSGLPNDRFFAVRPEGSVSTLKIQRTERGDSAVYLCASSLSGVFGTDTQYFGPGTRLTVL.

The sample holds many counts of this clonotype. The gene calls are TRBV4-3 and TRBJ2-1; 8 bases are a match to TRBD1. The CDR3 has 15 amino acids. CDR1 and CDR2 from the germline V gene are LGHNA and YSLEER. Losses at the gene ends were 4 bases for V and 5 bases for J; bases not matched to a gene: 7. The CDR3 coding sequence is TGCGCCAGCAGCCGAGCGTCGACAGGGGACAATGAGCAGTTCTTC. Its protein is CASSRASTGDNEQFF.

This clonotype was detected many times. The V gene is TRBV5-1, the J gene TRBJ1-3; tentatively, D is TRBD1 (5 bases). The germline V gene encodes CDR1 SGHRS and CDR2 YFSETQ. This CDR3 is built from 16 residues. V was clipped by 4 bases and J by 0 bases, with 14 bases between them. For the CDR3, the DNA is TGCGCCAGCAGCCCCGGGACCGAGAGCTCTGGAAACACCATATATTTT. Translation gives CASSPGTESSGNTIYF.